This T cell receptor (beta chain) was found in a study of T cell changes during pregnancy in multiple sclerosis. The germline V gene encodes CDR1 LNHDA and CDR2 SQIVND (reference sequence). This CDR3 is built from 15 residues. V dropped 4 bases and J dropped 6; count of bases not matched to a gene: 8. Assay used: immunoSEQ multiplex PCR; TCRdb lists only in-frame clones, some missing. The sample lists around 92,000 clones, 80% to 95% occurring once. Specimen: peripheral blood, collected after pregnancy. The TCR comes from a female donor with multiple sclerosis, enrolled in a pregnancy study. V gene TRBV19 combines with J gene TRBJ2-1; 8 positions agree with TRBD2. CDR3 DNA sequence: TGTGCCAGTAGTAACGCCCCGGGAGGGATCAATGAGCAGTTCTTC. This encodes CASSNAPGGINEQFF.